Given below is one TCR beta chain in context. Antigen: not known. The same CDR3 also results from other DNA sequences found in this sample. The sample comes from a study of cytomegalovirus exposure and HLA in healthy donors. The PCR ran on 60 Vbeta and 13 Jbeta primers. Produced via immunoSEQ multiplex PCR; TCRdb's table is partial and in-frame only. The profile shows some 140,000 clones, around 77% of them singletons. V was pared by 1 base and J by 2 bases, with 2 bases between. The CDR3 is 12 residues long. CDR1 and CDR2 from the germline V gene are SGHAT and FQNNGV. Missing from this donor's record is the CMV serostatus. Study results and limitations: What a later analysis showed was that several of the most significant clusters appeared linked to common viral pathogens. Presence/absence analyses supposed approximately even sequencing depth among donors. An analysis done earlier found most TCR beta V segments productive about 87% or about 30% of the time.

The chain uses TRBV11-2 and TRBJ2-5, with no clear D. This TCR was sampled from a man under 40 in good health. The sample consisted of PBMCs. CDR3 region: CASSLVQETQYF. CDR3 DNA: TGTGCCAGCAGCTTAGTACAAGAGACCCAGTACTTC. Complete variable domain (other parts from reference TRBV11-2 and TRBJ2-5): EAGVAQSPRYKIIEKRQSVAFWCNPISGHATLYWYQQILGQGPKLLIQFQNNGVVDDSQLPKDRFSAERLKGVDSTLKIQPAKLEDSAVYLCASSLVQETQYFGPGTRLLVL.